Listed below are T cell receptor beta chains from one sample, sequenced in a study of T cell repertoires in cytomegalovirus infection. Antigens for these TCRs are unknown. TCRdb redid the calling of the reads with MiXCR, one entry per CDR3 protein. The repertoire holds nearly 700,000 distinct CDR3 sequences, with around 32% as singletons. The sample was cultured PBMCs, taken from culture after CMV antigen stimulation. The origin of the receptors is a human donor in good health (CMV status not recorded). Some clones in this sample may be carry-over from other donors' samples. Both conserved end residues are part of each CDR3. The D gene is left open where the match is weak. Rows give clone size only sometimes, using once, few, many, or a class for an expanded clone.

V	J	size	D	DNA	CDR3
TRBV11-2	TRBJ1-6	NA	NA	TGTGCCAGCAGCTCGCAGCGACAGTATAATTCACCCCTCCACTTT	CASSSQRQYNSPLHF
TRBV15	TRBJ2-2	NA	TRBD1	TGTGCCACCAGCCTTCTTGGACAGGGGCCCACCGGGGAGCTGTTTTTT	CATSLLGQGPTGELFF
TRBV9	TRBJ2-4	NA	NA	TGTGCCAGCAGCGTGGGGGGCGCCGCCGGTCAGTACTTC	CASSVGGAAGQYF
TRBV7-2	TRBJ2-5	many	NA	TGTGCCAGCAGCTTGTACCAAGAGACCCAGTACTTC	CASSLYQETQYF
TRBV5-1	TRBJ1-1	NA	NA	TGCGCCAGTCAAGAGGCCGAGAACACTGAAGCTTTCTTT	CASQEAENTEAFF
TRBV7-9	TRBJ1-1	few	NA	TGTGCCAGCAGCTTCTCCGGGACAATGAACACTGAAGCTTTCTTT	CASSFSGTMNTEAFF
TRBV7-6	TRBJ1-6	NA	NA	TGTGCCAGCAGCCCCGCTAGGGGGTGGGATTCACCCCTCCACTTT	CASSPARGWDSPLHF
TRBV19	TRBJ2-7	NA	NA	TGTGCCAGTAGTATCAAGACAGTTGACGAGCAGTACTTC	CASSIKTVDEQYF
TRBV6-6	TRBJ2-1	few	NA	TGTGCCAGCAGCCGACTAGGGCGGCGTGGTGAGCAGTTCTTC	CASSRLGRRGEQFF
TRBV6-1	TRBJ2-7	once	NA	TGTGCCAGCAGTTACAGGGTTGATTACGAGCAGTACTTC	CASSYRVDYEQYF
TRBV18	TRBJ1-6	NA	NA	TGTGCCAGCTCACCACCGCACGGAGCTGATAGTTCACCCCTCCACTTT	CASSPPHGADSSPLHF
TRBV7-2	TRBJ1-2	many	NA	TGTGCCAGCAGACTTGAAGGGAGCGGCTACACCTTC	CASRLEGSGYTF
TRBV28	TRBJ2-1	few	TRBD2	TGTGCCAGCAGTTTTCTGACTAGCGGCCTCTACAATGAGCAGTTCTTC	CASSFLTSGLYNEQFF
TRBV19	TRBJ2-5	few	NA	TGTGCCAGTACCCACGACGAGACCCAGTACTTC	CASTHDETQYF
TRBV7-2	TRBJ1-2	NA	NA	TGTGCCAGCAGCTTAGGGGGACAATCTGTTAATGGCTACACCTTC	CASSLGGQSVNGYTF
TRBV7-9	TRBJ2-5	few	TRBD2	TGTGCCAGCAGCTTTTTAGCTAGCGGCACCAAGAAGACCCAGTACTTC	CASSFLASGTKKTQYF
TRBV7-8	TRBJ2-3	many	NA	TGTGCCAGCAGCCTCCTACAGGGGGGGCTTGATACGCAGTATTTT	CASSLLQGGLDTQYF
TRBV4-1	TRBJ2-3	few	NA	TGCGCCAGCAGCCACGAACCCCCAGATACGCAGTATTTT	CASSHEPPDTQYF
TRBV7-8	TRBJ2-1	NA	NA	TGTGCCAGCAGCCAAGGGGACGGCCGACACAATGAGCAGTTCTTC	CASSQGDGRHNEQFF
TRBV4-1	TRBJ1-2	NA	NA	TGCGCCAGCAGCCAAGCTAGGATCACGGGGGGCTACACCTTC	CASSQARITGGYTF
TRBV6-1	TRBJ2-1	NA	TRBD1	TGTGCCAGCAGTGAATGGAGACAGGGGCATGAGCAGTTCTTC	CASSEWRQGHEQFF
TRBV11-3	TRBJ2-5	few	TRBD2	TGTGCCAGCAGCTCTGGGCAGGGGACTAGCGGGACGGGGGAGACCCAGTACTTC	CASSSGQGTSGTGETQYF
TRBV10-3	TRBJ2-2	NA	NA	TGTGCCATCAGTGATTCTAGGACAGAAAACACCGGGGAGCTGTTTTTT	CAISDSRTENTGELFF
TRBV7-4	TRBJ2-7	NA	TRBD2	TGTGCCAGCAGCAGGCCAAGCGGGAACTACGAGCAGTACTTC	CASSRPSGNYEQYF
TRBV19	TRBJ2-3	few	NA	TGTGCCAGTAGTATCGGATCTTCTGATACGCAGTATTTT	CASSIGSSDTQYF
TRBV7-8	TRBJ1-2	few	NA	TGTGCCAGCAGCTTAGATTTTCAGGCTCGTAACTATGGCTACACCTTC	CASSLDFQARNYGYTF
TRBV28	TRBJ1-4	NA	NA	TGTGCCAGCAGTTCCGGGACAACCAATGAAAAACTGTTTTTT	CASSSGTTNEKLFF
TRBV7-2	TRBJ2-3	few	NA	TGTGCCAGCAGCTTAAGTCTCGCGGGAGATACGCAGTATTTT	CASSLSLAGDTQYF
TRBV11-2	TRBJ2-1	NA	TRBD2	TGTGCCAGCAGCTTAGGGAGGACTAGCGTTTCCGAGCAGTTCTTC	CASSLGRTSVSEQFF
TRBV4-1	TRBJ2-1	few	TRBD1	TGCGCCAGCAGACCGAAAGGGACAGATTACAATGAGCAGTTCTTC	CASRPKGTDYNEQFF
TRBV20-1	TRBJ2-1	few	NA	TGCAGTGCGGCGGGCCGAGCGGACCGAACCTACAATGAGCAGTTCTTC	CSAAGRADRTYNEQFF
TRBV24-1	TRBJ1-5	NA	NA	TGTGCCACCAGTGAGGGGTGGCAGCCCCAGCATTTT	CATSEGWQPQHF
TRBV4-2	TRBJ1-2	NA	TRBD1	TGTGCCAGCAGCCACCCCGGGACAGTGACCTACACCTTC	CASSHPGTVTYTF
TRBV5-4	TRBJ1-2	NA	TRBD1	TGTGCCAGCAGCTGGGACAGGGTCCATGGCTACACCTTC	CASSWDRVHGYTF
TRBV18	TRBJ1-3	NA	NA	TGTGCCAGCTCAGTCACCGGGGATACTGGAAACACCATATATTTT	CASSVTGDTGNTIYF
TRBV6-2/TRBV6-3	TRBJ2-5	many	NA	TGTGCCAGCAGTTACGGCGGGTCAGGGGCCCACCAAGAGACCCAGTACTTC	CASSYGGSGAHQETQYF
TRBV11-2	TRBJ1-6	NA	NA	TGTGCCAGCAGCTTTCTTGGGCGGGGCGACAATTCACCCCTCCACTTT	CASSFLGRGDNSPLHF
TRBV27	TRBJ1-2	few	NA	TGTGCCAGCAGACTACAGGGCATGGATGGCTACACCTTC	CASRLQGMDGYTF
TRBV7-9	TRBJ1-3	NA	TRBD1	TGTGCCAGCAGCTTGGGACAGTTCACAACTGGAAACACCATATATTTT	CASSLGQFTTGNTIYF
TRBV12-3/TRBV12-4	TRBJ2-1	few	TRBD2	TGTGCCAGCAGTTTCTGGGCTAGCGGGGACCATGAGCAGTTCTTC	CASSFWASGDHEQFF
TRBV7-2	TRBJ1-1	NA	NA	TGTGCCAACAGCTCGGAAAACGCAGGTGAAGCTTTCTTT	CANSSENAGEAFF
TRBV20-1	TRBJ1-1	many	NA	TGCAGTGCTAGGGCCAGGCTGAACACTGAAGCTTTCTTT	CSARARLNTEAFF
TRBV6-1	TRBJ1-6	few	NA	TGTGCCAGCCAGCGCTATTCTCCTGAGGGGTCACCCCTCCACTTT	CASQRYSPEGSPLHF
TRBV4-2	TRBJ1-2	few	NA	TGTGCCAGCAGCCAAGACCCGGGGGCGGCGGATGGCTACACCTTC	CASSQDPGAADGYTF
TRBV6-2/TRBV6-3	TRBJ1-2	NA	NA	TGTGCCAGCAGTTACTCGGGAGGTTATCTCTACACCTTC	CASSYSGGYLYTF
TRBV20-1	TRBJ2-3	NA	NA	TGCAGTGCTCGGGACCTGGGGACAGATACGCAGTATTTT	CSARDLGTDTQYF